The clone carrying this T cell receptor (beta chain) was counted a single time. The antigen remains undetermined. The data were taken from a study of T cells in localized non-small cell lung cancer. General study results and limits: Uninvolved adjacent lung showed higher T cell clonality than tumor.

The J segment lost 4 bases and the V segment lost 6 bases, leaving 8 bases of the junction unmatched. There are 15 residues in the CDR3. CDR1 and CDR2 from the germline V gene are SNHLY and FYNNEI. Data came from immunoSEQ multiplex PCR; TCRdb stores just in-frame clones and leaves some out. The sample has 35,000 to 45,000 clones, approximately 91% seen once. Source: peripheral blood, taken before any cancer treatment. The gene calls are TRBV2 and TRBJ2-1, with 8 bases fitting TRBD2. The TCR comes from a female donor older than 55 with stage I squamous cell lung carcinoma. The CDR3 DNA reads as TGTGCCAGCAGAGGAGACGGGAGGGCTTACAATGAGCAGTTCTTC. Its protein product is CASRGDGRAYNEQFF.